The present TCR beta chain was sequenced within a study of identical twins. Whole-study results and caveats: The same donors were not followed; conclusions instead depended on cross-sectional statistical analysis. Within twin pairs, the out-of-frame alpha sequences they shared showed excess low generation probability.

Germline V gives CDR1 SGHKS, CDR2 YYEKEE (reference sequence). The ends lost 6 bases at V and 5 bases at J; junction bases unmatched: 11. There are 15 residues in the CDR3. As concerns this clonotype: Its target is unknown.

TCRdb re-derived calls from the 5' RACE reads in MiXCR, one entry per CDR3 protein. The sample records fewer than 250,000 distinct CDR3 sequences, approximately 6.8% being singletons. Separately, the same data were catalogued under a study of yellow fever vaccine responses in identical twins. That paper states: Among the twins, the vaccine T cell response reportedly seemed partly convergent and partly personalized.

Sequencing input: CD8+ T cells sorted from blood. V is TRBV5-5 and J is TRBJ2-1, with 7 nucleotides matching TRBD1. The clonotype comes from a woman aged 18-29 years in good health. The CDR3 reads CASIHTGVRDNEQFF. For the CDR3, the DNA is TGTGCCAGCATCCATACAGGGGTGAGGGACAATGAGCAGTTCTTC. The whole variable domain, filled in from reference TRBV5-5 and TRBJ2-1, reads DAGVTQSPTHLIKTRGQQVTLRCSPISGHKSVSWYQQVLGQGPQFIFQYYEKEERGRGNFPDRFSARQFPNYSSELNVNALLLGDSALYLCASIHTGVRDNEQFFGPGTRLTVL.